This TCR beta chain was sequenced during a study of patients and donors after allogeneic stem cell transplantation. Germline CDR1 is LNHDA and CDR2 is SQIVND (reference sequence). Unmatched junction bases numbered 3, after V lost 4 bases and J lost 6 bases. This CDR3 comprises 13 residues. From the RT-PCR reads, TCRdb called clonotypes with MiXCR, one entry per CDR3 protein. The sample shows about 410,000 distinct CDR3 sequences, roughly 16% of them seen only once. This clonotype has only a few counts. The chain joins TRBV19 to TRBJ1-5, with 7 bases lining up with TRBD1. The specimen sequenced was blood, either unsorted or a sorted T cell fraction (not recorded which). The TCR was taken from a human donor who was either an allogeneic HSCT recipient or a stem cell or donor lymphocyte infusion donor (not recorded which). It is not recorded whose cells these are; they may come from a transplant donor. CDR3 protein: CASSRDRVQPQHF. CDR3 in DNA: TGTGCCAGTAGTAGAGACAGGGTTCAGCCCCAGCATTTT.